The clone carrying this T cell receptor beta chain was seen more than once but under ten times. Germline assignment: CDR1 SNHLY and CDR2 FYNNEI. V lost 8 bases and J 2 bases, leaving 10 bases between the germline ends. The CDR3 contains 13 residues. A sample-barcoded 5' primer and a J-beta primer mix were used in a second PCR of about 7 to 12 cycles. Using its own MiXCR run on the 5' RACE reads, TCRdb lists one record per CDR3 protein. The profile covers approximately 810,000 distinct CDR3 sequences, with about 34% appearing a single time and 10% to 15% taken by the ten largest. This sample was included in a study of blood T cells in healthy people across ages.

The chain joins TRBV2 to TRBJ2-1; no reliable D call. The sample taken for sequencing was blood. This TCR came from a man younger than 35 in good health. CDR3 protein: CASSPIPYNEQFF. As DNA, the CDR3 is TGTGCCAGCTCCCCCATCCCCTACAATGAGCAGTTCTTC.